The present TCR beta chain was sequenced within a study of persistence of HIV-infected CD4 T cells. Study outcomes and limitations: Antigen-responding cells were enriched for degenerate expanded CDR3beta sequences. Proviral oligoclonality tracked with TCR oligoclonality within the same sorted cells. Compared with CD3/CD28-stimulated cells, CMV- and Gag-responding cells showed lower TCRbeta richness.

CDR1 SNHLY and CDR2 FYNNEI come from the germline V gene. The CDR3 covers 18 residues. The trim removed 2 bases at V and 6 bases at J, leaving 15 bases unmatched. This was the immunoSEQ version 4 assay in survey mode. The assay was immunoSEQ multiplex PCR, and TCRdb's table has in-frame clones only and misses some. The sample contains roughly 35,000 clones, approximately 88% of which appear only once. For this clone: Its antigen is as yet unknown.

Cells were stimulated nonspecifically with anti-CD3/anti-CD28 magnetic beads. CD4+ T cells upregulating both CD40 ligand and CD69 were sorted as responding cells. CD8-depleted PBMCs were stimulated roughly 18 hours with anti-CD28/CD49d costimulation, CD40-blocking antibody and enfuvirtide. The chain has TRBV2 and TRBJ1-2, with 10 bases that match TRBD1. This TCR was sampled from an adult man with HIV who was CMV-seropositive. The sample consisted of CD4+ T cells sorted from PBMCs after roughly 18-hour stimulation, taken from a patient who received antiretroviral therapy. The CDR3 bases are TGTGCCAGCAGTGAAAAATGGTTAGGGGACAGGGGATTCCATGGCTACACCTTC. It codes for CASSEKWLGDRGFHGYTF.